This entry lists 5 T cell receptor beta chains sequenced from one sample in a study of cytomegalovirus exposure and HLA in healthy donors. Vbeta (60) and Jbeta (13) primers were used in the PCR. Clones were sequenced by immunoSEQ multiplex PCR, and TCRdb holds only the in-frame ones, with some missing. The table has around 150,000 clones, about 74% seen once. The sample was PBMCs. These receptor sequences come from a middle-aged woman in good health and CMV-seronegative.

This chain links TRBV6-1 with TRBJ2-7, with 8 bases lining up with TRBD1. CDR1 MNHNS and CDR2 SASEGT come from the germline V gene. The CDR3 loop spans 18 amino acids. V lost 3 bases to trimming and J lost 3 bases; unmatched junction nucleotides: 16. CDR3 residues: CASSDPPGRGQVSYEQYF. Written as DNA, the CDR3 is TGTGCCAGCAGTGACCCTCCAGGTAGGGGACAGGTGAGCTACGAGCAGTACTTC.

The chain is built from TRBV15 and TRBJ1-5, with D unresolved. The V gene lost 0 bases and the J gene lost 3 bases, with 9 bases spanning the gap. The length of the CDR3 is 15 residues. Germline CDR1 and CDR2: LNHNV and YYDKDF (reference sequence). CDR3 bases: TGTGCCACCAGCAGAGATTTCGACTTCAATCAGCCCCAGCATTTT. This translates into CATSRDFDFNQPQHF.

The V and J genes are TRBV10-3 and TRBJ2-7, with D possibly being TRBD1 (7 bases). V lost 7 bases and J 2 bases, leaving 24 bases between the germline ends. The CDR3 covers 17 residues. CDR1 ENHRY and CDR2 SYGVKD come from the germline V gene. As DNA, the CDR3 is TGTGCCATCAACCAGCACGACAGGGAGGATAGTACCTACGAGCAGTACTTC. Translation: CAINQHDREDSTYEQYF.

This rearrangement joins TRBV6-5 to TRBJ2-7; 11 positions agree with TRBD1. Germline CDR1 MNHEY, CDR2 SVGAGI. The CDR3 contains 16 residues. V dropped 2 bases and J dropped 1; count of bases not matched to a gene: 4. CDR3 DNA sequence: TGTGCCAGCAGTTACACCGGGACAGGGGGTTCCTACGAGCAGTACTTC. It codes for CASSYTGTGGSYEQYF.

CDR3 sequence (DNA): TGTGCCAGCTCACCAAAACCGCCGCCAATAGCTGCAACTAATGAAAAACTGTTTTTT. This codes for CASSPKPPPIAATNEKLFF. This chain connects TRBV18 to TRBJ1-4; no definite D call. The V end lost 2 bases, the J end lost 0 bases, and 19 bases lay between the germline ends. Per the germline V gene, CDR1 is KGHSH and CDR2 is LQKENI. There are 19 residues in the CDR3.